The rows below give T cell receptor beta chains drawn from one sample of a study of blood T cell repertoires in COVID-19. The repertoire was sequenced with immunoSEQ multiplex PCR; TCRdb's copy has only in-frame clones and lacks some. Of some 150,000 clones in the sample, 65% to 90% were seen once. The sample comprised peripheral blood. These receptors were collected from a woman in her fifties or sixties with acute or convalescent COVID-19. The CDR3 runs from the conserved cysteine through the conserved F or W. Fields, in order: clone size, D gene, J gene, V gene, CDR3 DNA, CDR3 protein. The D gene is left open where the match is weak. Size values are once, few and many counts, or a class for expanded clones, and some rows have none.

clone_size: -; d_call: TRBD1; j_call: TRBJ1-3; v_call: TRBV5-1; cdr3_nt: TGCGCCAGCAGCAGGGACAGTCCCGGAGCCGGAAACACCATATATTTT; cdr3_aa: CASSRDSPGAGNTIYF
clone_size: -; d_call: TRBD2; j_call: TRBJ2-3; v_call: TRBV2; cdr3_nt: TGTGCCAGCAGTGATGGGACTAGCGGTCGGAGGACAGATACGCAGTATTTT; cdr3_aa: CASSDGTSGRRTDTQYF
clone_size: few; d_call: -; j_call: TRBJ2-1; v_call: TRBV12-5; cdr3_nt: TGTGCTAGTGGTTTGGGAGGCGGAGGTGAGCAGTTCTTC; cdr3_aa: CASGLGGGGEQFF
clone_size: -; d_call: -; j_call: TRBJ1-4; v_call: TRBV19; cdr3_nt: TGTGCCACCTCCCCCGGGAGCGAAAAACTGTTTTTT; cdr3_aa: CATSPGSEKLFF
clone_size: -; d_call: TRBD1; j_call: TRBJ1-3; v_call: TRBV12-3/TRBV12-4; cdr3_nt: TGTGCCAGCCGTCGGACAGGTGGAAACACCATATATTTT; cdr3_aa: CASRRTGGNTIYF
clone_size: -; d_call: -; j_call: TRBJ2-2; v_call: TRBV7-2; cdr3_nt: TGTGCCGAATTACTCACCGGGGAGCTGTTTTTT; cdr3_aa: CAELLTGELFF
clone_size: -; d_call: -; j_call: TRBJ1-2; v_call: TRBV18; cdr3_nt: TGTGCCAGCTCACCCTCCAGGCACTATGGCTACACCTTC; cdr3_aa: CASSPSRHYGYTF
clone_size: -; d_call: TRBD1; j_call: TRBJ2-1; v_call: TRBV11-2; cdr3_nt: TGTGCCAGCAGCTTAGTGGGACAGGTGAACTACAATGAGCAGTTCTTC; cdr3_aa: CASSLVGQVNYNEQFF
clone_size: -; d_call: TRBD2; j_call: TRBJ2-1; v_call: TRBV15; cdr3_nt: TGTGCCACCAGCAGGGCCGGGACTAGCAATGAGCAGTTCTTC; cdr3_aa: CATSRAGTSNEQFF
clone_size: -; d_call: -; j_call: TRBJ2-3; v_call: TRBV7-3; cdr3_nt: TGTGCCAGCAGCCCCACAGGGAGCACAGATACGCAGTATTTT; cdr3_aa: CASSPTGSTDTQYF
clone_size: few; d_call: -; j_call: TRBJ1-4; v_call: TRBV27; cdr3_nt: TGTGCCAGCAGTATAATACAGGGTGAACTGTTTTTT; cdr3_aa: CASSIIQGELFF
clone_size: once; d_call: -; j_call: TRBJ1-1; v_call: TRBV5-1; cdr3_nt: TGCGCCAGCAGTCGCGAGCTGGGCCCCACTGAAGCTTTCTTT; cdr3_aa: CASSRELGPTEAFF
clone_size: -; d_call: -; j_call: TRBJ1-3; v_call: TRBV18; cdr3_nt: TGTGCCAGCTCACCAACCCGTCTGGACAGCTCTGGAAACACCATATATTTT; cdr3_aa: CASSPTRLDSSGNTIYF
clone_size: -; d_call: -; j_call: TRBJ2-1; v_call: TRBV6-5; cdr3_nt: TGTGCCAGCACCCAAGGATGGGCGTACAATGAGCAGTTCTTC; cdr3_aa: CASTQGWAYNEQFF
clone_size: -; d_call: -; j_call: TRBJ1-2; v_call: TRBV28; cdr3_nt: TGTGCCAGCAGATCCACAGGGATACCTAACTATGGCTACACCTTC; cdr3_aa: CASRSTGIPNYGYTF
clone_size: once; d_call: TRBD2; j_call: TRBJ2-5; v_call: TRBV5-1; cdr3_nt: TGCGCCAGCAGCTTGATGGTAGCGGGACAAGAGACCCAGTACTTC; cdr3_aa: CASSLMVAGQETQYF
clone_size: -; d_call: -; j_call: TRBJ1-1; v_call: TRBV4-3; cdr3_nt: TGCGCCAGCAGCCCACGTCTCGGGATGAACACTGAAGCTTTCTTT; cdr3_aa: CASSPRLGMNTEAFF
clone_size: -; d_call: TRBD1; j_call: TRBJ1-2; v_call: TRBV7-2; cdr3_nt: TGTGCCAGCAGCTCAAGACAGGGAGTGAACTATGGCTACACCTTC; cdr3_aa: CASSSRQGVNYGYTF
clone_size: -; d_call: TRBD2; j_call: TRBJ2-5; v_call: TRBV4-2; cdr3_nt: TGTGCCAGCAGCCCTCTCTCGGGGGGGCAAGACATAATCGAGACCCAGTACTTC; cdr3_aa: CASSPLSGGQDIIETQYF
clone_size: -; d_call: -; j_call: TRBJ1-2; v_call: TRBV27; cdr3_nt: TGTGCCAGCAGTTTATGGGCAGGGGAAGGCTACACCTTC; cdr3_aa: CASSLWAGEGYTF
clone_size: -; d_call: -; j_call: TRBJ2-3; v_call: TRBV10-3; cdr3_nt: TGTGCCATCAGCACAGGGAGTTTGACAGATACGCAGTATTTT; cdr3_aa: CAISTGSLTDTQYF
clone_size: -; d_call: -; j_call: TRBJ1-3; v_call: TRBV4-3; cdr3_nt: TGCGCCAGCAGCCAAGAGAGGGGAAACACCATATATTTT; cdr3_aa: CASSQERGNTIYF
clone_size: -; d_call: -; j_call: TRBJ1-3; v_call: TRBV5-1; cdr3_nt: TGCGCCAGCAGCTCAGGAAGCTCTGGAAACACCATATATTTT; cdr3_aa: CASSSGSSGNTIYF
clone_size: -; d_call: TRBD1; j_call: TRBJ1-4; v_call: TRBV19; cdr3_nt: TGTGCCAGTAGTATGCGGACAGGCCCCCTCGTCGCACATGAAAAACTGTTTTTT; cdr3_aa: CASSMRTGPLVAHEKLFF
clone_size: -; d_call: TRBD1; j_call: TRBJ1-6; v_call: TRBV4-2; cdr3_nt: TGTGCCAGCAGCAATCAATCGACAGGGGATTATAATTCACCCCTCCACTTT; cdr3_aa: CASSNQSTGDYNSPLHF
clone_size: -; d_call: -; j_call: TRBJ2-1; v_call: TRBV6-5; cdr3_nt: TGTGCCAGCAGTTACTCGATGTGGCCAGGGGCGAATGAGCAGTTCTTC; cdr3_aa: CASSYSMWPGANEQFF
clone_size: -; d_call: TRBD1; j_call: TRBJ1-2; v_call: TRBV4-1; cdr3_nt: TGCGCCAGCAGCCCTTCTAGGACAGGGGGGTACGGCTACACCTTC; cdr3_aa: CASSPSRTGGYGYTF
clone_size: -; d_call: TRBD2; j_call: TRBJ2-5; v_call: TRBV5-1; cdr3_nt: TGCGCCAGCAGCTTGGCGGGCGGGGGGAACCAAGAGACCCAGTACTTC; cdr3_aa: CASSLAGGGNQETQYF
clone_size: -; d_call: -; j_call: TRBJ2-3; v_call: TRBV5-6; cdr3_nt: TGTGCCAGCAGCCTCGTCACAGATACGCAGTATTTT; cdr3_aa: CASSLVTDTQYF
clone_size: -; d_call: TRBD2; j_call: TRBJ2-7; v_call: TRBV24-1; cdr3_nt: TGTGCCACCAGTGAAGCGGGAGACGAGCAGTACTTC; cdr3_aa: CATSEAGDEQYF
clone_size: -; d_call: TRBD1; j_call: TRBJ2-7; v_call: TRBV7-2; cdr3_nt: TGTGCCAGCAGCCAACGGACAGGGGGCTACGAGCAGTACTTC; cdr3_aa: CASSQRTGGYEQYF
clone_size: -; d_call: TRBD1; j_call: TRBJ1-2; v_call: TRBV6-5; cdr3_nt: TGTGCCAGCAGTTACTCCGTGGGGACAGGGAATCGCTACACCTTC; cdr3_aa: CASSYSVGTGNRYTF
clone_size: once; d_call: TRBD2; j_call: TRBJ2-1; v_call: TRBV4-1; cdr3_nt: TGCGCCAGCAGCGATTCGAGCGGGAGAAACTACAATGAGCAGTTCTTC; cdr3_aa: CASSDSSGRNYNEQFF
clone_size: -; d_call: -; j_call: TRBJ2-1; v_call: TRBV19; cdr3_nt: TGTGCCAGTAGTATAGAGCGGGGAAGGTCCTACAATGAGCAGTTCTTC; cdr3_aa: CASSIERGRSYNEQFF
clone_size: once; d_call: -; j_call: TRBJ2-7; v_call: TRBV5-1; cdr3_nt: TGCGCCAGCAGCTTACTAGGAGTCTACGAGCAGTACTTC; cdr3_aa: CASSLLGVYEQYF
clone_size: few; d_call: TRBD2; j_call: TRBJ2-1; v_call: TRBV27; cdr3_nt: TGTGCCAGCAGTTTACTAGCGGGAGGGCACAATGAGCAGTTCTTC; cdr3_aa: CASSLLAGGHNEQFF
clone_size: -; d_call: TRBD1; j_call: TRBJ2-7; v_call: TRBV7-2; cdr3_nt: TGTGCCAGCAGCTTAGTCAGGGGGCCGTCCTACGAGCAGTACTTC; cdr3_aa: CASSLVRGPSYEQYF
clone_size: -; d_call: -; j_call: TRBJ1-3; v_call: TRBV7-3; cdr3_nt: TGTGCCAGCAGCCCCGGGTCCGTGGGAAACACCATATATTTT; cdr3_aa: CASSPGSVGNTIYF
clone_size: few; d_call: TRBD1; j_call: TRBJ1-1; v_call: TRBV3-1/TRBV3-2; cdr3_nt: TGTGCCAGCAGCCCTATGACAGGGGGGTCGGCTGAAGCTTTCTTT; cdr3_aa: CASSPMTGGSAEAFF
clone_size: -; d_call: -; j_call: TRBJ2-1; v_call: TRBV11-3; cdr3_nt: TGTGCCAGCAGCGGTACAACTAGCTACAATGAGCAGTTCTTC; cdr3_aa: CASSGTTSYNEQFF
clone_size: -; d_call: -; j_call: TRBJ1-4; v_call: TRBV27; cdr3_nt: TGTGCCAGCAGTCCGAGCCGCGGGACGACGACCAGGGCTCTGTTTTTT; cdr3_aa: CASSPSRGTTTRALFF
clone_size: -; d_call: TRBD1; j_call: TRBJ1-4; v_call: TRBV28; cdr3_nt: TGTGCCAGCAGGGCGGGGGGGACAGGTCCTAATGAAAAACTGTTTTTT; cdr3_aa: CASRAGGTGPNEKLFF
clone_size: -; d_call: TRBD1; j_call: TRBJ1-6; v_call: TRBV2; cdr3_nt: TGTGCCAGCAGTGAACGGACAGGGGGATCACCCCTCCACTTT; cdr3_aa: CASSERTGGSPLHF
clone_size: -; d_call: TRBD2; j_call: TRBJ2-5; v_call: TRBV30; cdr3_nt: TGTGCCTGGAGTGGCGGGAGTGAGACCCAGTACTTC; cdr3_aa: CAWSGGSETQYF
clone_size: -; d_call: -; j_call: TRBJ2-4; v_call: TRBV2; cdr3_nt: TGTGCCAGCAGCGCGGGACAGAAAAACATTCAGTACTTC; cdr3_aa: CASSAGQKNIQYF
clone_size: -; d_call: TRBD2; j_call: TRBJ2-3; v_call: TRBV7-7; cdr3_nt: TGTGCCAGCAGCCCCGCATTTGGGGCGGGGGAGACAGATACGCAGTATTTT; cdr3_aa: CASSPAFGAGETDTQYF
clone_size: -; d_call: TRBD1; j_call: TRBJ1-1; v_call: TRBV28; cdr3_nt: TGTGCCAGCAGTTTACCGACAGGGATCAACACTGAAGCTTTCTTT; cdr3_aa: CASSLPTGINTEAFF
clone_size: -; d_call: TRBD1; j_call: TRBJ1-5; v_call: TRBV19; cdr3_nt: TGTGCCAGTAGGACGACAGGAAGGGACAGGAGCCTTTATAGCAATCAGCCCCAGCATTTT; cdr3_aa: CASRTTGRDRSLYSNQPQHF
clone_size: once; d_call: TRBD2; j_call: TRBJ2-7; v_call: TRBV9; cdr3_nt: TGTGCCAGCAGCCCGGGGACTAGCGGGACAGGCGAGCAGTACTTC; cdr3_aa: CASSPGTSGTGEQYF
clone_size: once; d_call: TRBD1; j_call: TRBJ2-7; v_call: TRBV5-6; cdr3_nt: TGTGCCAGCAGCCGAAGGGCGGGGACAGGTAAGGAAGAGCAGTACTTC; cdr3_aa: CASSRRAGTGKEEQYF
clone_size: once; d_call: -; j_call: TRBJ1-5; v_call: TRBV7-9; cdr3_nt: TGTGCCAGCAGCCCGGGGGGCAGCTATCAGCCCCAGCATTTT; cdr3_aa: CASSPGGSYQPQHF
clone_size: -; d_call: -; j_call: TRBJ1-1; v_call: TRBV11-2; cdr3_nt: TGTGCCAGCAGCTTAAGTGGACAGTTGAACACTGAAGCTTTCTTT; cdr3_aa: CASSLSGQLNTEAFF
clone_size: -; d_call: -; j_call: TRBJ1-3; v_call: TRBV6-5; cdr3_nt: TGTGCCAGCAGAAGGAGTTACGGTGACACCATATATTTT; cdr3_aa: CASRRSYGDTIYF
clone_size: few; d_call: -; j_call: TRBJ1-2; v_call: TRBV5-6; cdr3_nt: TGTGCCAGCAGCTTTTCTGGTTTCCAGGGCTTTTTCAATGGCTACACCTTC; cdr3_aa: CASSFSGFQGFFNGYTF
clone_size: -; d_call: -; j_call: TRBJ2-2; v_call: TRBV19; cdr3_nt: TGTGCCAGTAGTAATTCTTACGGGGGGCCTTTGGCCGGGGAGCTGTTTTTT; cdr3_aa: CASSNSYGGPLAGELFF
clone_size: -; d_call: -; j_call: TRBJ1-6; v_call: TRBV2; cdr3_nt: TGTGCCAGCAGCGCTAGGAGCGGCCTACTACAGAATTCACCCCTCCACTTT; cdr3_aa: CASSARSGLLQNSPLHF
clone_size: -; d_call: TRBD2; j_call: TRBJ2-7; v_call: TRBV20-1; cdr3_nt: TGCAGTGCTAGTCTAGCGGGAACCGGGGAGCAGTACTTC; cdr3_aa: CSASLAGTGEQYF
clone_size: -; d_call: TRBD1; j_call: TRBJ2-1; v_call: TRBV28; cdr3_nt: TGTGCCAGCAGTTCAGGGACAGGGGGTTCAGGCAGCTCCTACAATGAGCAGTTCTTC; cdr3_aa: CASSSGTGGSGSSYNEQFF
clone_size: -; d_call: TRBD1; j_call: TRBJ2-7; v_call: TRBV28; cdr3_nt: TGTGCCAGCAGGGGGGGCGGGACAGGGTTTGACGAGCAGTACTTC; cdr3_aa: CASRGGGTGFDEQYF
clone_size: -; d_call: -; j_call: TRBJ2-3; v_call: TRBV6-5; cdr3_nt: TGTGCCAGCAGACCCGGGGGATCGTATACGCAGTATTTT; cdr3_aa: CASRPGGSYTQYF